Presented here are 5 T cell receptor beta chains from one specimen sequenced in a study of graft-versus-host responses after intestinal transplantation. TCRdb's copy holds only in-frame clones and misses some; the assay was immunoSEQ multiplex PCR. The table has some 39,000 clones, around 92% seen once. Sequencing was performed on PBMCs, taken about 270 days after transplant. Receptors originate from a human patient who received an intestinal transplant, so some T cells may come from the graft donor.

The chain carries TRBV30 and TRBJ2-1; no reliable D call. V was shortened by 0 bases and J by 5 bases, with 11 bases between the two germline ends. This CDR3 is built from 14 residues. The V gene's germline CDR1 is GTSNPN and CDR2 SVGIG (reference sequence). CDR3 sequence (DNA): TGTGCCTGGAGTGTACTACTACCAGACAATGAGCAGTTCTTC. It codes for CAWSVLLPDNEQFF.

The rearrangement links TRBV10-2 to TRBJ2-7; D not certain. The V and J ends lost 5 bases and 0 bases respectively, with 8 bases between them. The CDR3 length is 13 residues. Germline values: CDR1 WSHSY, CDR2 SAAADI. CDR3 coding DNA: TGCGCCAGCAGTCCGACGTACTCCTACGAGCAGTACTTC. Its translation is CASSPTYSYEQYF.

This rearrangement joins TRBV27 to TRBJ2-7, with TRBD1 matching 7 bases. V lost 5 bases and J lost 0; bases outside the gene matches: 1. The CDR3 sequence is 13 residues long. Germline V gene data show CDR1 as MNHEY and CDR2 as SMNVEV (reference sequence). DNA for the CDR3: TGTGCCAGCAGTCGACAGGGCTCCTACGAGCAGTACTTC. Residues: CASSRQGSYEQYF.

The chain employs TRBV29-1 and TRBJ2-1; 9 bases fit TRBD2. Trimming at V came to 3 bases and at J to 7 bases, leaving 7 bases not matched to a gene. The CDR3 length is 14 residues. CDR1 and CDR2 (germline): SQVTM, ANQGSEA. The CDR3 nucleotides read TGCAGCGTTGATTATAGCGGGGGAAGGAATGAGCAGTTCTTC. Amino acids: CSVDYSGGRNEQFF.

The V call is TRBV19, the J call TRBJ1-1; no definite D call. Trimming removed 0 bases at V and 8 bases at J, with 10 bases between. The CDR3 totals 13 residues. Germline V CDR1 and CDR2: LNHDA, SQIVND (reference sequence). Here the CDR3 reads CASSIDPVGEAFF. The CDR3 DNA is TGTGCCAGTAGTATAGATCCGGTAGGCGAAGCTTTCTTT.